The rows below give T cell receptor beta chains drawn from one sample of a study of shared clonotypes between healthy human individuals. Generated by immunoSEQ multiplex PCR, the TCRdb table keeps only in-frame clones and is missing some. Here the sample spans about 460,000 clones, approximately 80% being singletons. Material for sequencing was PBMCs. The source is a woman aged 40 to 50 in good health. Some clones in this sample may be carry-over from other donors' samples. Each CDR3 is given with its conserved first and last residue. A D gene is named only where the DNA matches it firmly. Clone size is stated in some rows and not others, as once, few, many or a class when expanded.

cdr3_aa cdr3_nt clone_size d_call j_call v_call
CASRTGTGGSDTQYF TGTGCCAGTAGGACCGGGACAGGGGGCTCAGATACGCAGTATTTT few TRBD1 TRBJ2-3 TRBV19
CASSLPGASTDTQYF TGTGCCAGCAGCTTGCCAGGGGCTAGCACAGATACGCAGTATTTT NA NA TRBJ2-3 TRBV5-4
CASTLAGVGGELFF TGTGCCAGCACTCTAGCGGGAGTTGGCGGGGAGCTGTTTTTT NA TRBD2 TRBJ2-2 TRBV6-5
CASSLTDGAEKLFF TGTGCCAGCAGCTTGACGGACGGGGCTGAAAAACTGTTTTTT NA NA TRBJ1-4 TRBV7-9
CASGMGGFYEQYF TGCGCCAGCGGCATGGGGGGATTTTACGAGCAGTACTTC NA NA TRBJ2-7 TRBV5-1
CASSLPSPESSYEQYF TGCGCCAGCAGCCTTCCGAGTCCCGAAAGCTCCTACGAGCAGTACTTC many NA TRBJ2-7 TRBV4-3
CAISTSESDYNEQFF TGTGCCATCAGTACTAGCGAGTCTGACTACAATGAGCAGTTCTTC NA TRBD2 TRBJ2-1 TRBV10-3
CSVEVEQGNTF TGCAGCGTTGAAGTTGAACAGGGCAACACCTTC NA NA TRBJ1-2 TRBV29-1
CAWSSQANYGYTF TGTGCCTGGAGTTCACAGGCCAACTATGGCTACACCTTC NA NA TRBJ1-2 TRBV30
CASSGRAPSGANVLTF TGTGCCAGCAGCGGCAGGGCCCCCTCTGGGGCCAACGTCCTGACTTTC NA NA TRBJ2-6 TRBV9
CASSPGLLTGYEQYF TGCGCCAGCAGCCCCGGACTACTAACTGGCTACGAGCAGTACTTC once NA TRBJ2-7 TRBV5-1
CASSSRWGDPGELFF TGTGCCAGCAGCTCCAGGTGGGGAGACCCCGGGGAGCTGTTTTTT NA NA TRBJ2-2 TRBV7-9
CASSLASGRAKQYF TGTGCCAGCAGCTTGGCTAGCGGGAGGGCCAAGCAGTACTTC NA TRBD2 TRBJ2-7 TRBV5-4
CASSPPGAEETQYF TGCGCCAGCAGCCCCCCTGGAGCCGAAGAGACCCAGTACTTC NA NA TRBJ2-5 TRBV5-1
CASGRGQGSNQPQHF TGTGCCAGCGGGAGGGGACAGGGTAGCAATCAGCCCCAGCATTTT NA TRBD1 TRBJ1-5 TRBV6-1
CASSVPSTGELFF TGCGCCAGCAGTGTCCCATCCACCGGGGAGCTGTTTTTT NA NA TRBJ2-2 TRBV10-1
CASSHPGTPDTQYF TGCGCCAGCAGCCACCCCGGGACTCCGGATACGCAGTATTTT few NA TRBJ2-3 TRBV4-3
CASIRDRDYYEQYF TGTGCCAGCATCCGGGACAGGGATTACTACGAGCAGTACTTC NA TRBD1 TRBJ2-7 TRBV2
CSVEEHDQETQYF TGCAGCGTTGAAGAACATGACCAAGAGACCCAGTACTTC NA NA TRBJ2-5 TRBV29-1
CASSSGTVKNIQYF TGCGCCAGCAGCTCTGGGACGGTTAAAAACATTCAGTACTTC NA NA TRBJ2-4 TRBV5-1
CASSFGEQFF TGTGCCAGCAGCTTTGGCGAGCAGTTCTTC few NA TRBJ2-1 TRBV11-2
CASSPTDGNSNQPQHF TGTGCCAGCAGTCCCACGGACGGAAATAGCAATCAGCCCCAGCATTTT NA NA TRBJ1-5 TRBV28
CASRPGAIKETQYF TGTGCCAGCAGGCCTGGGGCTATCAAAGAGACCCAGTACTTC NA NA TRBJ2-5 TRBV5-5
CASSLDSALYGYTF TGTGCCAGCAGCTTAGACTCAGCCCTCTATGGCTACACCTTC NA NA TRBJ1-2 TRBV7-2
CASSLTAAGNTIYF TGTGCCAGCAGTTTGACGGCAGCTGGAAACACCATATATTTT NA NA TRBJ1-3 TRBV27
CAWSGQGNQPQHF TGTGCCTGGAGTGGACAGGGCAATCAGCCCCAGCATTTT NA NA TRBJ1-5 TRBV30
CASSVAGGRTDTQYF TGTGCCAGCAGCGTAGCGGGAGGGCGCACAGATACGCAGTATTTT NA TRBD2 TRBJ2-3 TRBV7-3
CASKAAQETQYF TGTGCCAGCAAAGCGGCCCAAGAGACCCAGTACTTC many NA TRBJ2-5 TRBV21-1
CASSPRAWSGNTGELFF TGTGCCAGCTCACCACGTGCGTGGTCGGGAAACACCGGGGAGCTGTTTTTT NA NA TRBJ2-2 TRBV18
CAWRGENTEAFF TGTGCCTGGAGAGGCGAGAACACTGAAGCTTTCTTT NA NA TRBJ1-1 TRBV30
CASSERRGNTIYF TGTGCCAGCAGTGAGCGACGGGGAAACACCATATATTTT NA NA TRBJ1-3 TRBV6-1
CASTRTSKNEQFF TGTGCCAGCACAAGGACTAGCAAGAATGAGCAGTTCTTC NA TRBD2 TRBJ2-1 TRBV28
CASSLMGLAPTNTGELFF TGTGCCAGCAGCTTAATGGGACTAGCGCCCACGAACACCGGGGAGCTGTTTTTT NA TRBD2 TRBJ2-2 TRBV7-3
CASRDVRRGGEKLFF TGTGCCAGTAGAGATGTTAGGAGGGGAGGTGAAAAACTGTTTTTT NA NA TRBJ1-4 TRBV19
CASSPGLAGFPGEETQYF TGTGCCAGCAGCCCTGGACTAGCGGGATTTCCCGGGGAAGAGACCCAGTACTTC NA TRBD2 TRBJ2-5 TRBV7-2
CASSQGTSGRLAYEQYF TGCGCCAGCAGTCAAGGGACTAGCGGGAGATTGGCCTACGAGCAGTACTTC NA TRBD2 TRBJ2-7 TRBV23-1
CASSFGQGALEQFF TGCGCCAGCAGCTTTGGACAGGGGGCACTTGAGCAGTTCTTC NA TRBD1 TRBJ2-1 TRBV5-1
CASSPTGGPTDTQYF TGTGCCAGCAGCCCTACGGGAGGGCCAACAGATACGCAGTATTTT many TRBD2 TRBJ2-3 TRBV7-9
CASSPTQETQYF TGTGCCAGCTCACCGACCCAAGAGACCCAGTACTTC once NA TRBJ2-5 TRBV18
CASSYGDRGETHHF TGTGCCAGCAGTTACGGCGACAGGGGAGAGACCCACCACTTC NA TRBD1 TRBJ2-5 TRBV6-6
CASSRDGGLETQYF TGTGCCAGCAGCAGGGACGGCGGGCTAGAGACCCAGTACTTC NA NA TRBJ2-5 TRBV9
CASSLRGGYGYTF TGTGCCAGCAGTTTACGGGGTGGCTATGGCTACACCTTC NA NA TRBJ1-2 TRBV27
CASSLPGWDGYTF TGTGCCAGCAGTTTACCAGGGTGGGATGGCTACACCTTC NA NA TRBJ1-2 TRBV28
CASSAGRSGLASGEQFF TGTGCCAGCAGTGCCGGTCGTTCGGGACTAGCTTCTGGTGAGCAGTTCTTC NA TRBD2 TRBJ2-1 TRBV6-4
CASRSIRQGAGTGANVLTF TGTGCCAGCAGATCTATTCGACAGGGGGCAGGGACTGGGGCCAACGTCCTGACTTTC few TRBD1 TRBJ2-6 TRBV11-2
CASSPDPPGEKLFF TGTGCCAGCAGTCCGGACCCCCCGGGGGAAAAACTGTTTTTT NA NA TRBJ1-4 TRBV6-1
CASRGQGTTDTQYF TGTGCCAGCAGGGGACAGGGCACCACAGATACGCAGTATTTT NA TRBD1 TRBJ2-3 TRBV28
CASSAEQNYGYTF TGTGCCAGCAGTGCTGAACAGAACTATGGCTACACCTTC NA NA TRBJ1-2 TRBV6-1
CASSSPGQGGYTF TGTGCCAGCAGTTCCCCGGGACAGGGTGGCTACACCTTC many TRBD1 TRBJ1-2 TRBV28
CAISKGQGGTQPQHF TGTGCCATCAGTAAGGGACAGGGAGGGACTCAGCCCCAGCATTTT NA TRBD1 TRBJ1-5 TRBV10-3
CASSGRAAGQYGYTF TGTGCCAGCAGTGGACGGGCCGCGGGACAGTATGGCTACACCTTC once TRBD1 TRBJ1-2 TRBV25-1
CASSEGQVYGYTF TGTGCCAGCAGTGAGGGACAGGTCTATGGCTACACCTTC NA TRBD1 TRBJ1-2 TRBV28
CSAGPGEGTQYF TGCAGCGCTGGACCGGGAGAGGGGACCCAGTACTTC NA NA TRBJ2-5 TRBV29-1
CASSVGERPYTDTQYF TGTGCCAGCAGCGTAGGAGAGCGTCCCTACACAGATACGCAGTATTTT NA NA TRBJ2-3 TRBV9